The entry below describes one TCR beta chain. It was with 60 Vbeta and 13 Jbeta primers that the PCR ran. Method: immunoSEQ multiplex PCR; TCRdb's copy keeps in-frame clones and lacks some. This sample has more than 95,000 clones, with approximately 78% found just once. This entry comes from a study of cytomegalovirus exposure and HLA in healthy donors. Germline CDR1 is MNHEY and CDR2 is SVGAGI. Trimming removed 8 bases at V and 7 bases at J, with 12 bases between. The length of the CDR3 is 13 residues. This TCR came from a woman aged 40-49 years in good health and CMV-seronegative. This chain links TRBV6-5 with TRBJ1-6; no clear D gene. The sequenced material came from PBMCs. DNA of the CDR3: TGTGCCAGCGGCAGCGCCCAAAATTCACCCCTCCACTTT. The encoded protein is CASGSAQNSPLHF.